What follows describes a single T cell receptor beta chain. What this receptor recognizes is not known. Per-base quality was not reported, and no clone a single base away is much larger than it. Multiplex touch-down PCR with a mixed TRB-A/B primer pool was used to amplify rearranged TRB sequences covering the V, D and J segments. Illumina adapters and sample indices were attached to the amplicons through two consecutive PCR reactions run with Phusion HS II polymerase. After gel purification with the NucleoSpin Gel and PCR Clean-up kit, the amplicons were checked using Qubit and an Agilent 2100 Bioanalyzer. Sequencing of the libraries was done on an Illumina MiSeq with paired-end, single-indexed 600-cycle runs. The paper's processing steps were these. TRB sequences were processed with MiXCR versions 2.12 and 3.0.5. Each unique CDR3 nucleotide sequence was treated as one clone, and only productive sequences with two or more reads were kept. The repertoire metrics were Shannon diversity, evenness, clonality (calculated as one minus evenness), and diversity profiles parameterized by alpha from 0 to 5. The IGoR algorithm was used to calculate generation probabilities for clones in the paired samples taken before and after chemotherapy. Starting from the raw public reads, TCRdb applied fastp trimming at Q25, assembled clones with MiXCR and retained in-frame beta chains. When rows share a CDR3 protein, they turn into one entry using the most common DNA and genes. The V and J calls shown here were made by TCRdb, not taken from the authors' results. The sample includes under 8,500 distinct CDR3 sequences, with approximately 31% observed a single time. 7.5% to 10% of the sample is taken by the ten largest.

The sample originates from a study of T cell repertoires in aging, cancer and after chemotherapy (dated by TCRdb to between 2017 and 2020). A note on the overall study: Donors were distributed across six age groups ranging from 30 or younger to 70 or older, with at least three individuals included per group. In the hematological group, the paired samples taken before and after chemotherapy came from chronic lymphocytic leukemia patients who were treated with regimens based on fludarabine or bendamustine. The full dataset contained about 10 million TCR reads. To examine immunoaging and T cell reconstitution after chemotherapy, the study profiled TCR beta repertoires in peripheral blood from healthy donors and cancer patients. Alongside about 97 healthy donors serving as a reference group, the cohort included over 200 cancer patients, of whom some 91 had hematological cancers and 124 had solid cancers. Overall study outcomes, separate from this receptor: Compared with age-matched healthy donors, untreated patients with hematological or solid cancers had significantly lower TCR diversity and higher clonality in blood. According to the authors, the repertoire data do not allow conclusions to be drawn about immunological memory after chemotherapy. Declining TCR diversity with age in healthy donors was mainly explained by loss of richness; in cancer patients, loss of evenness also contributed. Median generation probability increased over the chemotherapy interval in both cancer cohorts, suggesting repertoire reconstitution through rebound thymic output. Lymphoid organ infiltration was present in hematological cancer patients, and this infiltration may itself impair thymic emigration or peripheral T cell expansion.

Instead of sorted cells or RNA, genomic DNA extracted from peripheral blood served as the source for amplifying TCR beta rearrangements. CDR1 and CDR2 (MNHNS, SASEGT) derive from the germline V gene. V was cut back by 8 bases and J by 0 bases, leaving a gap of 8 bases between them. The CDR3 runs 13 residues from the cysteine to the phenylalanine. Only CDR3 DNA remains: 39 bases, in frame from the first base. Material for sequencing was blood. The sequence was collected from a human donor with a blood cancer. The receptor chain draws on TRBV6-1 and TRBJ1-3, with the D gene too uncertain to name. The CDR3 protein is CASGQVSGNTIYF. The sequenced DNA is TGTGCCAGCGGGCAGGTCTCTGGAAACACCATATATTTT.